The 20 T cell receptor beta chains below all came from one sample that was sequenced in a study of T-cell reconstitution after alpha-beta-depleted transplantation in children. The library targeted TCRbeta and was prepared with unique molecular identifiers. TCRdb reprocessed the PCR reads with MiXCR, giving one entry per CDR3 protein. The table includes about 600,000 distinct CDR3 sequences, roughly 13% detected once. This material consisted of PBMCs, mostly from graft donor cells, taken 360 days after TCRalphabeta/CD19-depleted stem cell transplant. Source of these receptors: a male patient aged 10 to 17 who had a stem cell transplant for acute myeloid leukemia, so the T cells may come from the graft donor.

This clonotype occurred many times. The chain couples TRBV28 to TRBJ2-3; 8 nucleotides align to TRBD2. The CDR3 is made up of 17 amino acids. The V and J ends lost 7 bases and 6 bases, in that order; junction bases with no gene match: 18. Germline V gene sequence: CDR1 MDHEN, CDR2 SYDVKM. The CDR3 loop reads CASKFPYGAGEGDTQYF. The CDR3 coding sequence is TGTGCCAGCAAGTTCCCTTATGGAGCGGGAGAGGGTGATACGCAGTATTTT.

V gene TRBV20-1 combines with J gene TRBJ1-1, with D uncertain. Per germline, CDR1 DFQATT and CDR2 SNEGSKA (reference sequence). V was cut by 1 base and J by 3 bases, with 9 bases left in between. CDR3 length equals 13 residues. The CDR3 region is CSARVQLYTEAFF. The CDR3 DNA reads as TGCAGTGCTAGAGTCCAGCTGTACACTGAAGCTTTCTTT.

This clonotype appeared a few times. The chain has TRBV12-3 or TRBV12-4 and TRBJ1-6; tentatively, D is TRBD1 (6 bases). The germline V and J ends were trimmed by 4 bases and 8 bases, with 15 bases remaining between them. The CDR3 spans 15 residues. CDR3 DNA: TGTGCCAGCAGTTCCCTTGGGGGGCCGGATTCACCCCTCCACTTT. This sequence encodes CASSSLGGPDSPLHF.

The genes are TRBV6-6 and TRBJ1-4; perhaps TRBD1 as D (5 bases). The CDR3 is 13 amino acids. Trimming stripped 2 bases from V and 8 bases from J, with 9 bases between. From germline, CDR1 is MNHNY and CDR2 SVGAGI (reference sequence). The CDR3 loop is CASSYRDLEKLFF. CDR3 nucleotide sequence: TGTGCCAGCAGTTACCGGGACCTCGAAAAACTGTTTTTT.

This chain links TRBV4-2 with TRBJ2-7, with 16 bases lining up with TRBD2. The CDR3 covers 22 residues. Germline lookup yields CDR1 LGHNA and CDR2 YNFKEQ. The V segment lost 0 bases and the J segment 0 bases; nucleotides outside the gene matches: 14. The CDR3 DNA reads TGTGCCAGCAGCCAAGACGGGGCCAACAAGGGACTAGCGGGAGGGATCTCCTACGAGCAGTACTTC. Its translation: CASSQDGANKGLAGGISYEQYF.

The rearrangement joins TRBV7-2 to TRBJ2-3, with D hard to call. V lost 3 bases to trimming and J lost 0 bases, with 13 bases between them. The length of the CDR3 is 16 residues. Germline CDR1 is SGHTA and CDR2 is FQGNSA. The CDR3 DNA sequence: TGTGCCAGCAGCTTTTTCGTCCCGGCTAGCACAGATACGCAGTATTTT. The encoded protein is CASSFFVPASTDTQYF.

This clonotype was detected many times. The chain is built from TRBV6-2 or TRBV6-3 and TRBJ2-6; D is unclear. V shed 2 bases and J shed 5 bases, with 10 bases lying between them. CDR3 length equals 15 residues. CDR1 is MNHEY and CDR2 is SVGEGT in the germline V gene. The CDR3 sequence is CASSYVGVRANVLTF. CDR3 DNA: TGTGCCAGCAGTTACGTTGGGGTCCGGGCCAACGTCCTGACTTTC.

In this sample, this clonotype turned up a few times. V gene TRBV12-3 or TRBV12-4 combines with J gene TRBJ1-5; 8 positions agree with TRBD1. Unmatched junction bases numbered 7, after V lost 6 bases and J lost 3 bases. CDR3 length equals 15 residues. This CDR3 reads CASRDREDNNQPQHF. The CDR3 coding sequence is TGTGCCAGCAGGGACAGGGAGGATAACAATCAGCCCCAGCATTTT.

The sample holds a few counts of this clonotype. This chain links TRBV12-3 or TRBV12-4 with TRBJ2-4; D assignment may be TRBD1 or TRBD2 (5 bases each). V lost 10 bases to trimming and J lost 0 bases, with 13 bases between them. This CDR3 is built from 14 residues. The CDR3 spells CATPGREAKNIQYF. The CDR3 DNA follows: TGTGCCACCCCGGGACGGGAAGCCAAAAACATTCAGTACTTC.

In this sample, this clonotype turned up a few times. The chain links TRBV20-1 to TRBJ2-6; no clear D. Germline CDR1 is DFQATT and CDR2 is SNEGSKA (reference sequence). V was trimmed by 6 bases and J by 4 bases, leaving 13 bases between them. The CDR3 loop spans 14 amino acids. CDR3 amino acids: CSAGKRSGANVLTF. The CDR3 DNA is TGCAGTGCAGGAAAGAGGTCCGGGGCCAACGTCCTGACTTTC.

The chain joins TRBV20-1 to TRBJ2-7; either TRBD1 or TRBD2 may supply D (5 bases each). Trimming removed 6 bases at V and 4 bases at J, with 16 bases between. The CDR3 runs 13 residues. Germline V gene sequence: CDR1 DFQATT, CDR2 SNEGSKA (reference sequence). CDR3 sequence: CSAPRDPGYEQYF. CDR3 in DNA: TGCAGTGCACCCCGGGACCCGGGGTACGAGCAGTACTTC.

This clonotype was counted many times. This chain uses TRBV14 with TRBJ2-3; D is unclear. In germline, CDR1 is SGHDN, CDR2 FVKESK. Deletions cut 6 bases from V and 1 base from J, with 8 bases between. CDR3 size: 13 residues. CDR3 sequence: CASRRSGTDTQYF. The CDR3 nucleotides are TGTGCCAGCAGACGGTCGGGCACAGATACGCAGTATTTT.

In this sample, this clonotype turned up a few times. This sequence joins TRBV5-1 and TRBJ2-7; the D call may be TRBD1 or TRBD2 (6 bases each). The germline V gene has CDR1 SGHRS and CDR2 YFSETQ. V lost 0 bases, J lost 6 bases, and 10 bases lay in between. This CDR3 region has 13 residues. CDR3 sequence reads: CASSLVPGAEQYF. CDR3 in DNA: TGCGCCAGCAGCTTGGTTCCGGGGGCCGAGCAGTACTTC.

This clonotype was seen at least ten times. This chain uses TRBV20-1 with TRBJ1-1; D is uncertain. The V end lost 5 bases, the J end lost 2 bases, and 18 bases lay between the germline ends. Germline V gene lookup returns CDR1 DFQATT and CDR2 SNEGSKA (reference sequence). CDR3 length: 15 amino acids. CDR3 bases: TGCAGTGCTTATAAAGGTGGGCGAACCAACACTGAAGCTTTCTTT. As protein: CSAYKGGRTNTEAFF.

The CDR3 sequence: CASSLSVTSGHNEQFF. For the CDR3, the DNA is TGTGCCAGCAGTTTGTCCGTGACTAGCGGCCACAATGAGCAGTTCTTC. This chain connects TRBV12-3 or TRBV12-4 to TRBJ2-1; 9 bases agree with TRBD2. The CDR3 spans 16 residues. The V segment lost 3 bases and the J segment 5 bases; nucleotides outside the gene matches: 8.

The DNA for the CDR3 is TGTGCCAGCAGTTTAACACCGTATTTT. Its translation: CASSLTPYF. The chain carries TRBV12-3 or TRBV12-4 and TRBJ2-3; D unclear. Trimming took 2 bases from V and 14 from J, leaving 5 bases between them. CDR3 size: 9 residues.

This clonotype occurred many times. This chain joins TRBV28 and TRBJ2-3, with 11 bases identical to TRBD2. CDR1 is MDHEN and CDR2 is SYDVKM in the germline V gene. This CDR3 is built from 19 residues. J lost 6 bases, V lost 11 bases, and 25 bases had no gene match. CDR3 sequence (DNA): TGTGCCTCCGCCCCCAGGGGCACCGGTGCTAGCGGGAGGCCCGATACGCAGTATTTT. Translated, it gives CASAPRGTGASGRPDTQYF.

This clonotype occurred a few times. The genes are TRBV20-1 and TRBJ2-7; possibly TRBD2 for D (6 bases). The CDR3 length is 16 residues. Germline V CDR1 and CDR2: DFQATT, SNEGSKA (reference sequence). V lost 5 bases, J lost 0 bases, and 20 bases lay in between. The CDR3 DNA follows: TGCAGTGCTGGGGAGGTCTCTAGGGGCCTCTCCTACGAGCAGTACTTC. Its translation: CSAGEVSRGLSYEQYF.

This clonotype was detected ten times or more. The chain couples TRBV5-1 to TRBJ2-5, with 9 bases fitting TRBD1. The J segment lost 4 bases and the V segment lost 7 bases, leaving 8 bases of the junction unmatched. The CDR3 runs 14 residues. CDR1 SGHRS and CDR2 YFSETQ come from the germline V gene. CDR3 sequence (DNA): TGCGCCAGCCGTGGGGACAGGGACGTAGAGACCCAGTACTTC. Amino acids: CASRGDRDVETQYF.

This clonotype was picked up a small number of times. The rearrangement joins TRBV20-1 to TRBJ2-7, with D perhaps TRBD2 (5 bases). V was pared by 6 bases and J by 1 base, with 28 bases between. The CDR3 has 18 residues. Germline values: CDR1 DFQATT, CDR2 SNEGSKA (reference sequence). The CDR3 here is CSALLPFGRAGLSYEQYF. The CDR3 DNA reads as TGCAGTGCCCTCCTTCCCTTTGGGCGGGCGGGCCTGTCCTACGAGCAGTACTTC.